In its sample, the clone carrying this T cell receptor (beta chain) was seen many times. The data derive from a study of regulatory T cells in long-lasting Graves disease. The V end lost 6 bases, the J end lost 5 bases, and 23 bases lay between the germline ends. The CDR3 covers 16 residues. CDR1 and CDR2 (germline): MNHNS, SASEGT. Noted time point: newly diagnosed GD, antithyroid drugs for less than 3 months. Extracted RNA from PBMCs served as the source of the TCR library. CDR3-region Arm-PCR and iRepertoire HTBI primers produced the TCR beta libraries. TCRdb independently ran MiXCR on the multiplex PCR reads; one entry per CDR3 protein. In the table there are 200,000 to 250,000 distinct CDR3 sequences, around a fifth of which are singletons. These data also formed part of another study, on T cells in Graves' hyperthyroidism and ophthalmopathy.

The TCR comes from a woman in her 30s with Graves disease. The chain employs TRBV6-1 and TRBJ2-7, with D tentatively TRBD2 (8 bases). The specimen was peripheral blood mononuclear cells (PBMCs), collected at new diagnosis, from a patient treated with antithyroid drugs. This CDR3 reads CASSPRQGRGRNEQYF. For the CDR3, the DNA is TGTGCCAGCAGCCCCAGACAGGGCCGCGGGAGGAACGAGCAGTACTTC.